The rows below give T cell receptor beta chains drawn from one sample of a study of shared clonotypes between healthy human individuals. The protocol was immunoSEQ multiplex PCR, while the TCRdb copy is restricted to in-frame clones and leaves out a portion. This sample has 650,000 to 750,000 clones; 72% occur once, and the top ten carry roughly 1.8%. Sequencing used memory CD4+ T cells sorted from blood. The receptors derive from a woman aged 30 to 39 in good health. The CDR3 runs from the conserved cysteine through the conserved F or W. Each record gives: J gene, clone size, D gene, V gene, CDR3 DNA, CDR3 protein. The D gene is left open where the match is weak. The listing skips clone size in some rows; elsewhere it reads once, few, many or a size class.

>TRBJ1-5|once|NA|TRBV15
TGTGCCACCAGCTCGGGAGAAAGAAGCAATCAGCCCCAGCATTTT
CATSSGERSNQPQHF
>TRBJ1-5|few|NA|TRBV6-5
TGTGCCAGCAGTTACTCGTACAGTCCTGGCTGGCCCCAGCATTTT
CASSYSYSPGWPQHF
>TRBJ1-4|NA|TRBD1|TRBV28
TGTGCCAGCTCACGGGACAGAAGTTATAATGAAAAACTGTTTTTT
CASSRDRSYNEKLFF
>TRBJ1-6|NA|NA|TRBV7-2
TGTGCCAGCAGCTTAGTCCCGGGACACCTTAATTCACCCCTCCACTTT
CASSLVPGHLNSPLHF
>TRBJ1-6|NA|NA|TRBV6-6
TGTGCCAGCAGTTACGGGGGACCTTATAATTCACCCCTCCACTTT
CASSYGGPYNSPLHF
>TRBJ1-5|NA|NA|TRBV7-8
TGTGCCAGCAGCGCCAGTGGGGGGCTGGGAGGCTGGGATCAGCCCCAGCATTTT
CASSASGGLGGWDQPQHF
>TRBJ2-7|NA|NA|TRBV18
TGTGCCAGCTCACCACGCCGTCAGGGACTGGGAGACTCCTACGAGCAGTACTTC
CASSPRRQGLGDSYEQYF
>TRBJ2-1|NA|TRBD2|TRBV4-1
TGCGCCAGCAGCCAGAGAAGGCTAGCGGGAGCTACAGATGAGCAGTTCTTC
CASSQRRLAGATDEQFF
>TRBJ2-1|NA|NA|TRBV7-3
TGTGCCAGCAGCGCCCACCCCCTTACCTATGAGCAGTTCTTC
CASSAHPLTYEQFF
>TRBJ2-7|NA|TRBD2|TRBV7-2
TGTGCCAGCAGCTTAGCTAGCGGGAGTTCCTACGAGCAGTACTTC
CASSLASGSSYEQYF
>TRBJ2-7|few|TRBD2|TRBV15
TGTGCCACCAGCCCGGGGGGTGGTTTGTACGAGCAGTACTTC
CATSPGGGLYEQYF
>TRBJ1-3|NA|NA|TRBV28
TGTGCCAGCATCCCTCTCCTCGGCTCTAGCTCTGGAAACACCATATATTTT
CASIPLLGSSSGNTIYF
>TRBJ2-7|NA|NA|TRBV14
TGTGCCAGCAGCCAAGGGGCAACGACAAATCGGTACTTC
CASSQGATTNRYF
>TRBJ1-5|few|NA|TRBV10-2
TGCGCCAGCAGTGATACGGGGGACAATCAGCCCCAGCATTTT
CASSDTGDNQPQHF
>TRBJ2-1|NA|TRBD2|TRBV28
TGTGCCAGCTATAGCGGGAATGGTGAGCAGTTCTTC
CASYSGNGEQFF
>TRBJ2-7|NA|TRBD1|TRBV19
TGTGCCAGTTCCGGGACAGCATCCTACGAGCAGTACTTC
CASSGTASYEQYF
>TRBJ2-7|NA|TRBD1|TRBV4-1
TGCGCCAGCAGCCCAGGACAGGGATCGAACTACGAGCAGTACTTC
CASSPGQGSNYEQYF
>TRBJ2-5|NA|TRBD1|TRBV25-1
TGTGCCAGCAGTGGCGGGACAGGGGAGGAGACCCAGTACTTC
CASSGGTGEETQYF
>TRBJ2-1|NA|TRBD1|TRBV6-5
TGTGCCAGCAGTTACGAGGCCGGGACAGGGACCGAGCAGTTCTTC
CASSYEAGTGTEQFF
>TRBJ2-5|NA|NA|TRBV5-4
TGTGCCAGCAGCTTGTATTCTGGCGGACAAAAACGGAAGACCCAGTACTTC
CASSLYSGGQKRKTQYF
>TRBJ1-2|few|NA|TRBV18
TGTGCCAGCTCACCAAACAGCAACTATGGCTACACCTTC
CASSPNSNYGYTF
>TRBJ2-1|once|TRBD2|TRBV4-2
TGTGCCAGCAGCCAGACTTCCCCGGGGGGTAGGGATGAGCAGTTCTTC
CASSQTSPGGRDEQFF
>TRBJ2-7|once|TRBD1|TRBV18
TGTGCCAGCTCACCGACAGGGTTCGAGTACGAGCAGTACTTC
CASSPTGFEYEQYF
>TRBJ2-2|NA|TRBD2|TRBV5-4
TGTGCCAGCAGCTTGGGCAGCGGGAGGATAAGCACCGGGGAGCTGTTTTTT
CASSLGSGRISTGELFF
>TRBJ1-1|NA|NA|TRBV7-9
TGTGCCAGCAGCTTAGACCTGGACACTGAAGCTTTCTTT
CASSLDLDTEAFF
>TRBJ2-7|many|NA|TRBV19
TGTGCCAGTAGTATAACCCGTTCAACCGGGACGCAGAGCTCCTACGAGCAGTACTTC
CASSITRSTGTQSSYEQYF
>TRBJ2-1|NA|NA|TRBV28
TGTGCCAGCAGTTTGAGGAATGAGCAGTTCTTC
CASSLRNEQFF
>TRBJ2-7|NA|TRBD1|TRBV27
TGTGCCAGCACAGGACAGGGACGCAATCTACGCGAGCAGTACTTC
CASTGQGRNLREQYF
>TRBJ2-1|NA|NA|TRBV7-9
TGTGCCAGCAGCTTAGGGCAGGCCCACAATGAGCAGTTCTTC
CASSLGQAHNEQFF
>TRBJ2-1|NA|TRBD2|TRBV7-9
TGTGCCAGCAGCTTAAGTGGGCGGGAGGGCCTCAGGAATGAGCAGTTCTTC
CASSLSGREGLRNEQFF
>TRBJ2-7|NA|NA|TRBV5-1
TGCGCCAGCAGCCGGAATCTAGCAGCCGAGCAGTACTTC
CASSRNLAAEQYF
>TRBJ1-4|NA|NA|TRBV27
TGTGCCAGCAGAACAACTGGACAGCCCTTTAATGAAAAACTGTTTTTT
CASRTTGQPFNEKLFF
>TRBJ2-7|NA|NA|TRBV29-1
TGCAGCGGCGGAGAGGACTACGAGCAGTACTTC
CSGGEDYEQYF
>TRBJ1-5|once|TRBD1|TRBV18
TGTGCCAGCTCACGCACAGACAGGGCGGATCAGCCCCAGCATTTT
CASSRTDRADQPQHF
>TRBJ1-1|NA|NA|TRBV5-1
TGCGCCAGCAGCTTGGTGAGTCGGGCAGCCGGTAACACTGAAGCTTTCTTT
CASSLVSRAAGNTEAFF
>TRBJ2-3|NA|TRBD2|TRBV7-3
TGTGCCAGCAGCTTCCAGCGCGGGGAGGGAGATACGCAGTATTTT
CASSFQRGEGDTQYF
>TRBJ2-1|NA|NA|TRBV5-8
TGTGCCAGCATCCGAGACAGGAGCTCCTACAATGAGCAGTTCTTC
CASIRDRSSYNEQFF
>TRBJ2-3|NA|NA|TRBV2
TGTGCCAGCAGTGTCGGGCTAGCGAGCACAGATACGCAGTATTTT
CASSVGLASTDTQYF
>TRBJ1-5|NA|TRBD1|TRBV28
TGTGCCAGCAATTCGGGACAGGGTAGCCAGCCCCAGCATTTT
CASNSGQGSQPQHF
>TRBJ2-7|once|TRBD2|TRBV29-1
TGCAGCGTTGGACTAGCGGATAACTACGAGCAGTACTTC
CSVGLADNYEQYF